This is a list of T cell receptor beta chains from one sample in a study of blood T cell repertoires in COVID-19. Libraries were prepared by immunoSEQ multiplex PCR; TCRdb keeps only in-frame clonotypes and omits some of them. The sample carries about 360,000 clones, roughly 86% recorded once. The sample taken for sequencing was PBMCs or T cells enriched from blood (not recorded which). Receptor source: a woman in her 40s with acute COVID-19. CDR3s include the opening cysteine and the closing phenylalanine or tryptophan. D genes are given only for firm matches. The size field is filled for only some rows; it gives once, few, many or a size class.

.,TRBD1,TRBJ1-2,TRBV7-9,CASSRDREVNGYTF,TGTGCCAGCAGCCGGGACAGGGAAGTCAATGGCTACACCTTC
.,.,TRBJ1-1,TRBV18,CASSPTVADLEAFF,TGTGCCAGCTCACCAACTGTGGCGGACTTAGAGGCTTTCTTT
.,.,TRBJ2-5,TRBV19,CASSTGRWETQYF,TGTGCCAGTAGTACGGGAAGGTGGGAGACCCAGTACTTC
.,.,TRBJ2-7,TRBV24-1,CATSDPGSPYEQYF,TGTGCCACCAGTGATCCGGGGTCTCCCTACGAGCAGTACTTC
.,TRBD1,TRBJ1-2,TRBV7-9,CASSLVIDRGNYGYTF,TGTGCCAGCAGCTTAGTTATCGACAGGGGGAACTATGGCTACACCTTC
.,.,TRBJ2-6,TRBV29-1,CTVRFSGANVLTF,TGCACCGTCCGTTTCTCTGGGGCCAACGTCCTGACTTTC
.,TRBD1,TRBJ1-3,TRBV25-1,CASIDRGPGNTIYF,TGTGCCAGCATCGACAGGGGGCCTGGAAACACCATATATTTT
once,TRBD1,TRBJ2-3,TRBV5-1,CASSGIRDRIGDTQYF,TGCGCCAGCAGCGGGATCCGGGACAGGATTGGAGATACGCAGTATTTT
.,.,TRBJ1-2,TRBV6-1,CASSDEGGFFGYTF,TGTGCCAGCAGTGATGAGGGAGGGTTTTTTGGCTACACCTTC
.,.,TRBJ1-4,TRBV29-1,CSVEEIPPGITSEKLFF,TGCAGCGTTGAAGAAATACCACCGGGGATAACGAGTGAAAAACTGTTTTTT
.,TRBD1,TRBJ1-1,TRBV5-1,CASSRGQVARMNTEAFF,TGCGCCAGCAGCCGGGGACAGGTCGCTCGAATGAACACTGAAGCTTTCTTT
.,.,TRBJ1-1,TRBV29-1,CSVNLLGDTTNTEAFF,TGCAGCGTTAACCTGCTAGGGGACACAACGAACACTGAAGCTTTCTTT
.,TRBD1,TRBJ2-2,TRBV6-5,CASSLTGAGELFF,TGTGCCAGCAGCCTTACAGGGGCCGGGGAGCTGTTTTTT
.,TRBD2,TRBJ2-7,TRBV3-1/TRBV3-2,CASSQYRTSGGAYEQYF,TGTGCCAGCAGCCAGTACCGGACTAGCGGGGGAGCCTACGAGCAGTACTTC
.,TRBD1,TRBJ2-3,TRBV5-4,CASSPQGSTGTDTQYF,TGTGCCAGCAGTCCACAGGGGTCCACAGGCACAGATACGCAGTATTTT
few,.,TRBJ2-1,TRBV19,CASSFGQMNEQFF,TGTGCCAGTAGTTTCGGACAGATGAATGAGCAGTTCTTC
.,.,TRBJ1-1,TRBV9,CASSATGMNTEAFF,TGTGCCAGCAGCGCAACAGGGATGAACACTGAAGCTTTCTTT
.,.,TRBJ1-1,TRBV19,CASSIARNTEAFF,TGTGCCAGTAGTATAGCCAGGAACACTGAAGCTTTCTTT
.,.,TRBJ1-4,TRBV6-2/TRBV6-3,CASSYLGTKGEKLFF,TGTGCCAGCAGTTATCTGGGGACTAAGGGAGAAAAACTGTTTTTT
once,.,TRBJ1-2,TRBV30,CAWSVNYGYTF,TGTGCCTGGAGCGTTAACTATGGCTACACCTTC
once,.,TRBJ2-1,TRBV5-4,CASSPAATSEEQFF,TGTGCCAGCAGCCCCGCGGCGACGAGTGAGGAGCAGTTCTTC
.,TRBD2,TRBJ2-3,TRBV10-1,CASSGGLAGIDTQYF,TGCGCCAGCAGTGGGGGACTAGCGGGGATAGATACGCAGTATTTT
once,.,TRBJ2-3,TRBV30,CAWSAQATSTDTQYF,TGTGCCTGGAGTGCCCAGGCTACTAGCACAGATACGCAGTATTTT
.,TRBD1,TRBJ2-2,TRBV6-5,CASSFSGTGGVGELFF,TGTGCCAGCAGTTTTTCCGGGACAGGGGGCGTCGGGGAGCTGTTTTTT